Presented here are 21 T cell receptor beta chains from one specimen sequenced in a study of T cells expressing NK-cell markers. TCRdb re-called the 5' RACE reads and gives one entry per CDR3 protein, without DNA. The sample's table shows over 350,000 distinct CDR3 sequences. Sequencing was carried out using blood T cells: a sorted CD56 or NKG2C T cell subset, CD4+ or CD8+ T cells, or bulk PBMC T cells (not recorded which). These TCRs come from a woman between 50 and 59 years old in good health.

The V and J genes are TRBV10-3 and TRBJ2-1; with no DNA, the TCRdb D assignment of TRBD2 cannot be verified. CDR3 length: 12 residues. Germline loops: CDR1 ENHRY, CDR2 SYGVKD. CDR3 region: CATRTSNNEQFF.

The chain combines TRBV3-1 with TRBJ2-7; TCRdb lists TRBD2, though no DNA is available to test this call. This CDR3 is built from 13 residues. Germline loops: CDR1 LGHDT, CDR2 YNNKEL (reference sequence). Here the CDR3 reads CASSSSTSYEQYF.

CDR3 protein: CASSLAGTYEQYF. This rearrangement joins TRBV5-1 to TRBJ2-7. The CDR3 is 13 residues long. The germline V gene has CDR1 SGHRS and CDR2 YFSETQ.

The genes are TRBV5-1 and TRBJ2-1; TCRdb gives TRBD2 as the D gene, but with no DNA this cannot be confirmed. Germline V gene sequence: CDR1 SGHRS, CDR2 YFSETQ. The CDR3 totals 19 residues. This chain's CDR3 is CASSLATSGRAQAYNEQFF.

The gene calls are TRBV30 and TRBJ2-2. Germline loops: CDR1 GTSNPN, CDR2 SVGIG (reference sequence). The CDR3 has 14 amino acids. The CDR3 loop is CAWSLGLNTGELFF.

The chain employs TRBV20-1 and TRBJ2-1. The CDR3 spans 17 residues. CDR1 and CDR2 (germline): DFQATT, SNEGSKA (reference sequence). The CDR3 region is CSARDYLGSVAYNEQFF.

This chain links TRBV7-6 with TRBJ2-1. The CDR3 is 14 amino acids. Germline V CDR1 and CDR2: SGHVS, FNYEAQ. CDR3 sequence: CASSLVFSSNEQFF.

The CDR3 spells CASSLRPNSPLHF. The chain is built from TRBV5-1 and TRBJ1-6. This CDR3 region has 13 residues. Germline CDR1 reads SGHRS; CDR2 reads YFSETQ.

The CDR3 sequence is CATSDLQIGGLATTGELFF. The rearrangement uses TRBV24-1 and TRBJ2-2; without DNA, the TCRdb call of TRBD2 cannot be checked. This CDR3 is 19 amino acids long. From germline, CDR1 is KGHDR and CDR2 SFDVKD.

CDR3 sequence: CASSSLSVSTDTQYF. V and J are TRBV5-1 and TRBJ2-3. Germline-derived CDR1 and CDR2 are SGHRS and YFSETQ. The CDR3 has 15 amino acids.

The CDR3 reads CASSFGSSGFGNTIYF. The genes are TRBV5-6 and TRBJ1-3. CDR3 length: 16 residues. The germline V gene has CDR1 SGHDT and CDR2 YYEEEE.

CDR3 sequence: CASSQDSMGGYTF. The rearrangement uses TRBV3-1 and TRBJ1-2. CDR1 is LGHDT and CDR2 is YNNKEL in the germline V gene (reference sequence). The CDR3 runs to 13 residues.

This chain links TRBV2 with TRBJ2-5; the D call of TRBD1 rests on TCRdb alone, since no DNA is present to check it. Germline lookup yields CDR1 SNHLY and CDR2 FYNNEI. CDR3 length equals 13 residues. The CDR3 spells CASSYTGGETQYF.

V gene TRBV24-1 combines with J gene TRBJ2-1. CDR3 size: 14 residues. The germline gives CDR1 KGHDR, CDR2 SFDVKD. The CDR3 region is CATSDPNAYNEQFF.

CDR3 protein: CASGRLRGWSNQPQHF. V and J are TRBV28 and TRBJ1-5; TCRdb's assignment of TRBD1 cannot be checked, as there is no DNA. Germline V gene data show CDR1 as MDHEN and CDR2 as SYDVKM. The CDR3 extends over 16 amino acids.

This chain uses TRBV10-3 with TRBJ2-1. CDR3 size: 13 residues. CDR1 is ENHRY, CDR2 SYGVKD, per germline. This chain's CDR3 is CAIKESSYNEQFF.

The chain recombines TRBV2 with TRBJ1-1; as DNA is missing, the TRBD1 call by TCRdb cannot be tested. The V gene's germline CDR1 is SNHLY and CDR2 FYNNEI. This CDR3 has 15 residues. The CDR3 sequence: CASREFRVRDTEAFF.

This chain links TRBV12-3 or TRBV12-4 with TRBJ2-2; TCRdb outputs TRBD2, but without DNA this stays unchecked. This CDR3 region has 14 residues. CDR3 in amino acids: CASSFGGGNRELFF.

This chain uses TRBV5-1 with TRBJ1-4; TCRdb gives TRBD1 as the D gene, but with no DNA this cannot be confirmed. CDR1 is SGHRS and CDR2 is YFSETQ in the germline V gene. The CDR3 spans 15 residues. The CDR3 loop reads CASSLGDRLGEKLFF.

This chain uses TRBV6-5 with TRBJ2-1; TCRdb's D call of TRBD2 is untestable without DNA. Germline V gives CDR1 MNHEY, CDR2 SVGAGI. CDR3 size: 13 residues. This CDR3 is CASSYERDTEQFF.

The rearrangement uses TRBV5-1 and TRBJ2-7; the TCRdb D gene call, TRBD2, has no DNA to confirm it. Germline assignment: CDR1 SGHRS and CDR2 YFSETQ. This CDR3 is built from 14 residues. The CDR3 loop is CASSSQTSSYEQYF.